What follows is one TCR beta chain and its context. The assay used was immunoSEQ (version v3.0), run at survey level. Sequencing efforts were directed toward roughly 40,000-50,000 T-cell genomes per sample. Measured with immunoSEQ multiplex PCR; TCRdb has only the in-frame clones, and not every one. The sample holds about 27,000 clones; about 82% are singletons and the top ten take roughly 10%. The sample belongs to a study of long-term antiretroviral therapy in people with HIV. Germline lookup yields CDR1 SGHAT and CDR2 FQDESV (reference sequence). CDR3 length: 14 residues. Between the trimmed V and J ends, which lost 4 bases and 8 bases, there was a span of 15 bases.

The chain joins TRBV11-1 to TRBJ2-1, with a possible D match to TRBD2 (5 bases). Specimen: unsorted PBMCs, collected 0.8 years before starting antiretroviral therapy. This clonotype was sampled from a man younger than 30 with HIV. The CDR3 region has the DNA TGTGCCAGCAGCTGGGAGATACGTAAGGATGAGCAGTTCTTC. It translates to CASSWEIRKDEQFF.